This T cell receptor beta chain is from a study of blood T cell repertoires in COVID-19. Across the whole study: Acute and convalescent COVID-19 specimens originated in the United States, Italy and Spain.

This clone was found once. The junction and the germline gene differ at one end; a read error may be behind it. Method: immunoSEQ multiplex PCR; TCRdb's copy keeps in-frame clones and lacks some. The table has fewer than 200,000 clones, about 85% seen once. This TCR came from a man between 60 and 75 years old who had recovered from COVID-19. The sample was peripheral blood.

DNA of the CDR3: TGTGCCCGCAGCCAAGGGGGAGCGGGGGGGCCGGGGAGCACAGATACGCAGTATTTT. Residues: CARSQGGAGGPGSTDTQYF. This rearrangement joins TRBV4-2 to TRBJ2-3; 10 nucleotides agree with TRBD2. The CDR3 has 19 residues. The germline CDR1 and CDR2 sequences are LGHNA and YNFKEQ.